This T cell receptor beta chain was documented in a study of early T cells in non-severe SARS-CoV-2 infection. Study background: Unsorted whole blood bulk RNA was sequenced, with unpaired chains.

The germline gives CDR1 DFQATT, CDR2 SNEGSKA (reference sequence). The V gene lost 3 bases and the J gene lost 4 bases, with 13 bases spanning the gap. This CDR3 is 14 amino acids long. There are a few counts of this clonotype. TCRdb ran MiXCR on the 5' RACE reads and lists one entry per CDR3 protein. The sample holds around 56,000 distinct CDR3 sequences, about 13% seen once. Specimen: whole blood, collected at baseline. The sequence was obtained from an adult who was a healthcare worker with PCR-confirmed SARS-CoV-2 infection or an uninfected control (not recorded which). The chain recombines TRBV20-1 with TRBJ2-1; the D is unclear. CDR3: CSASRQIGYNEQFF. The CDR3, as DNA: TGCAGTGCTAGTAGGCAGATAGGATACAATGAGCAGTTCTTC.